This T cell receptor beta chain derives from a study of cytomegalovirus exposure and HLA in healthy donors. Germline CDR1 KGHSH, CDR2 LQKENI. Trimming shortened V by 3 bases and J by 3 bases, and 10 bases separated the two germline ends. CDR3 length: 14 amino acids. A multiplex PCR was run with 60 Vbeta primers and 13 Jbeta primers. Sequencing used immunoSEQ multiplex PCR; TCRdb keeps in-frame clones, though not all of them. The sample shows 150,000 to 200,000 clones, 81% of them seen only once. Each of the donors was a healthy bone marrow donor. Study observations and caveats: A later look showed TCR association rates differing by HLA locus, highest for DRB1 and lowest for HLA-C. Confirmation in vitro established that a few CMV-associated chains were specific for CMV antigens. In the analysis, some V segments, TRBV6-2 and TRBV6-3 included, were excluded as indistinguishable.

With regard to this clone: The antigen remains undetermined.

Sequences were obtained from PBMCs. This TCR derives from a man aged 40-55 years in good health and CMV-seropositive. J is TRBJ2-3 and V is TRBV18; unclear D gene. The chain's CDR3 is CASSPPTRTDTQYF. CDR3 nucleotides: TGTGCCAGCTCACCTCCCACCCGGACAGATACGCAGTATTTT.